This TCR beta chain originates from a study of technical replicates of blood from a few donors. CDR1 is LNHDA and CDR2 is SQIVND in the germline V gene (reference sequence). Losses at the gene ends were 3 bases for V and 0 bases for J; bases not matched to a gene: 10. This CDR3 region has 17 residues. The table came from immunoSEQ multiplex PCR; TCRdb's copy has only in-frame clones and leaves some out. This table holds around 76,000 clones, 91% found once. The rearrangement joins TRBV19 to TRBJ2-7; TRBD2 agrees at 8 bases. The receptor comes from a human donor in good health. The sequenced sample was T cells isolated from PBMCs. As DNA, the CDR3 is TGTGCCAGTAGTATGACCAGTACGGGGGGGTTCTCCTACGAGCAGTACTTC. Protein sequence: CASSMTSTGGFSYEQYF.